This T cell receptor (beta chain) came from a study of cytomegalovirus exposure and HLA in healthy donors. A remark on this clone: The antigen remains undetermined.

Clones were read by immunoSEQ multiplex PCR, and TCRdb kept only the in-frame ones, dropping some. This sample has around 180,000 clones, with approximately 84% found just once. The CDR3 sequence is 14 residues long. V was cut by 3 bases and J by 5 bases, with 10 bases left in between. Per germline, CDR1 MGHDK and CDR2 SYGVNS. Study results and caveats: There were around 160 TCR beta chains listed as cytomegalovirus-associated. One later analysis, an examination of the 120 validation repertoires, found that first-cohort TCR clusters tended to co-occur in them. High sensitivity and specificity were reportedly achieved when the classifier diagnosed cytomegalovirus status.

This TCR was sampled from a man aged 18 to 29 in good health and CMV-seropositive. The genes are TRBV25-1 and TRBJ1-4, with D maybe TRBD1 (6 bases). Sequenced sample: PBMCs. The CDR3 DNA reads as TGTGCCAGCAGTGACGGACAGCTGAATGAAAAACTGTTTTTT. Translated: CASSDGQLNEKLFF.